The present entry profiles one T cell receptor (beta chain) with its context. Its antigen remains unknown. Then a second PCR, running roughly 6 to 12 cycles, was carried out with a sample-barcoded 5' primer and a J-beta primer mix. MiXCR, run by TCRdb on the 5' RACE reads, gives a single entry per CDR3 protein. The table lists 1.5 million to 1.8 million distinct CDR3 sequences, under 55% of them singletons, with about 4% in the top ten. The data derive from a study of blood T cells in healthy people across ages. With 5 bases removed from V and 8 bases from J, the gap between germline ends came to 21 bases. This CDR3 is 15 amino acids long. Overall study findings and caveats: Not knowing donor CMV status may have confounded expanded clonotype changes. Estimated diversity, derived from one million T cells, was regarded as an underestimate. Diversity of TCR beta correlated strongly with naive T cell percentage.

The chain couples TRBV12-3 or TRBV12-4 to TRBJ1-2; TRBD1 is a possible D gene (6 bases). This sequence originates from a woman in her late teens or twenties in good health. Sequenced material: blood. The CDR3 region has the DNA TGTGCCAGCAGTCCGGGGCTTTTCTGGGGGGGCGGCTACACCTTC. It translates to CASSPGLFWGGGYTF.